This T cell receptor (beta chain) was observed in a study of cytomegalovirus exposure and HLA in healthy donors. In the study overall: Most donors, 70% to 85% of over 350 genotyped, fell in the Caucasian-associated ancestry cluster.

PCR was performed using 60 Vbeta and 13 Jbeta primers. Clones were sequenced by immunoSEQ multiplex PCR, and TCRdb holds only the in-frame ones, with some missing. The table lists under 200,000 clones, with approximately 6.4% in the top ten. The TCR originated in a young man in good health and CMV-seronegative. Input material: PBMCs.

The CDR3 is CASSFPGRLQETQYF. The CDR3, as DNA: TGTGCCAGCAGCTTCCCCGGCAGGCTCCAAGAGACCCAGTACTTC. This chain connects TRBV11-2 to TRBJ2-5; unclear D gene. V gave up 3 bases and J gave up 1 base, with 12 bases separating them. The CDR3 is made up of 15 amino acids. Germline CDR1 is SGHAT and CDR2 is FQNNGV.